The rows below give T cell receptor beta chains drawn from one sample of a study of blood T cell repertoires in COVID-19. The repertoire was sequenced with immunoSEQ multiplex PCR; TCRdb's copy has only in-frame clones and lacks some. The table lists about 430,000 clones, 70% to 90% of them singletons. Sequencing was done on a sample of PBMCs or T cells enriched from blood (not recorded which). These receptors all stem from a woman in her late teens or twenties who had been exposed to COVID-19. The conserved cysteine and the conserved F or W are not part of the CDR3 here. The order of the fields is CDR3 protein, V gene, J gene.

ASSYSGGYRDTIY	TRBV6-5	TRBJ1-3
ASSKATRGNYGYT	TRBV21-1	TRBJ1-2
ASSLAGENTEAF	TRBV28	TRBJ1-1
ASRVRGGEREFSNEQF	TRBV12-2	TRBJ2-1
ASSSGQAPEAF	TRBV5-1	TRBJ1-1
ASSYRAGLRETQY	TRBV2	TRBJ2-5
ASSQGRRESKNIQY	TRBV4-1	TRBJ2-4
ASSVELISDEQY	TRBV9	TRBJ2-7
ATSRGTSGVNTGELF	TRBV15	TRBJ2-2
AWSVNRDDYGYT	TRBV30	TRBJ1-2
ASSFSRYNEQF	TRBV11-2	TRBJ2-1
ASSPGTSGNNEQF	TRBV19	TRBJ2-1
ASSGGAGGMTEQF	TRBV2	TRBJ2-1
ASSQDHSYEQY	TRBV4-3	TRBJ2-7
ASSARSVSYEQY	TRBV9	TRBJ2-7
ASRGTAYEQY	TRBV28	TRBJ2-7
ASAGRDRDRDEQY	TRBV28	TRBJ2-7
ASSPQGSSAGYT	TRBV19	TRBJ1-2
ASSIGVGVMKAF	TRBV19	TRBJ1-1